Listed below are T cell receptor beta chains from one sample, sequenced in a study of PD-1 blockade in classical Hodgkin lymphoma. Sequencing was performed with immunoSEQ multiplex PCR; in TCRdb, only in-frame clones are kept and a portion is missing. In the table there are some 15,000 clones, approximately 88% of which are singletons. This material consisted of peripheral blood mononuclear cells (PBMCs), taken before the second cycle of nivolumab. The source of these receptors is a human donor with classical Hodgkin lymphoma. Both conserved end residues are part of each CDR3. D genes are given only for firm matches. Not all rows give a size; the values are once, few, many and, for expanded clones, a class.

d_gene: .; v_gene: TRBV11-2; abundance: .; j_gene: TRBJ2-3; CDR3aa: CASSPDRGDTQYF; CDR3nt: TGTGCCAGCAGCCCGGACAGAGGAGATACGCAGTATTTT
d_gene: .; v_gene: TRBV28; abundance: once; j_gene: TRBJ1-5; CDR3aa: CASSPGEGWNQPQHF; CDR3nt: TGTGCCAGCAGTCCCGGGGAGGGCTGGAATCAGCCCCAGCATTTT
d_gene: .; v_gene: TRBV6-5; abundance: .; j_gene: TRBJ1-6; CDR3aa: CASGRERYNSPLHF; CDR3nt: TGTGCCAGCGGCCGGGAGAGGTATAATTCACCCCTCCACTTT
d_gene: TRBD2; v_gene: TRBV15; abundance: .; j_gene: TRBJ2-3; CDR3aa: CATSPAGVADGTDTQYF; CDR3nt: TGTGCCACCAGCCCGGCGGGGGTAGCGGACGGCACAGATACGCAGTATTTT
d_gene: TRBD2; v_gene: TRBV2; abundance: .; j_gene: TRBJ2-6; CDR3aa: CASPGPVGLAGGGANVLTF; CDR3nt: TGTGCCAGCCCCGGTCCAGTTGGACTAGCGGGAGGTGGGGCCAACGTCCTGACTTTC
d_gene: .; v_gene: TRBV7-9; abundance: .; j_gene: TRBJ2-7; CDR3aa: CASMQTGTGSQYF; CDR3nt: TGTGCCAGCATGCAGACAGGAACAGGTTCTCAGTACTTC
d_gene: .; v_gene: TRBV7-2; abundance: .; j_gene: TRBJ2-1; CDR3aa: CASSLGGTRTEQFF; CDR3nt: TGTGCCAGCAGCTTAGGAGGTACAAGAACTGAGCAGTTCTTC
d_gene: .; v_gene: TRBV5-1; abundance: .; j_gene: TRBJ2-5; CDR3aa: CASSLEVGGETQYF; CDR3nt: TGCGCCAGCAGCTTGGAAGTCGGGGGTGAGACCCAGTACTTC
d_gene: TRBD2; v_gene: TRBV9; abundance: .; j_gene: TRBJ2-7; CDR3aa: CASSLGTSGRALYEQYF; CDR3nt: TGTGCCAGCAGCCTCGGGACTAGCGGGAGGGCCCTCTACGAGCAGTACTTC
d_gene: .; v_gene: TRBV11-2; abundance: .; j_gene: TRBJ1-1; CDR3aa: CASSFDQGFEAFF; CDR3nt: TGTGCCAGCAGCTTCGATCAAGGGTTTGAAGCTTTCTTT
d_gene: .; v_gene: TRBV30; abundance: .; j_gene: TRBJ1-6; CDR3aa: CAWSDPRVGSPLHF; CDR3nt: TGTGCCTGGTCCGACCCCAGGGTTGGTTCACCCCTCCACTTT
d_gene: TRBD1; v_gene: TRBV6-1; abundance: .; j_gene: TRBJ2-7; CDR3aa: CASTREQGAYEQYF; CDR3nt: TGTGCCAGCACACGGGAACAGGGGGCTTACGAGCAGTACTTC
d_gene: TRBD2; v_gene: TRBV7-9; abundance: .; j_gene: TRBJ2-3; CDR3aa: CASSLGGLAGGPDTQYF; CDR3nt: TGTGCCAGCAGCTTAGGGGGACTAGCGGGAGGGCCAGATACGCAGTATTTT
d_gene: TRBD1; v_gene: TRBV19; abundance: .; j_gene: TRBJ1-2; CDR3aa: CASRTGAIYGYTF; CDR3nt: TGTGCCAGCAGGACAGGGGCGATTTATGGCTACACCTTC
d_gene: .; v_gene: TRBV6-5; abundance: .; j_gene: TRBJ2-1; CDR3aa: CATNGLLLHEQFF; CDR3nt: TGTGCCACTAACGGGCTTCTCCTTCATGAGCAGTTCTTC
d_gene: .; v_gene: TRBV11-1; abundance: .; j_gene: TRBJ2-7; CDR3aa: CATEDLGTGSYEQYF; CDR3nt: TGTGCCACGGAGGACCTCGGGACTGGTTCCTACGAGCAGTACTTC
d_gene: .; v_gene: TRBV9; abundance: few; j_gene: TRBJ2-7; CDR3aa: CASSVGQGTGEQYF; CDR3nt: TGTGCCAGCAGCGTAGGGCAGGGTACCGGCGAGCAGTACTTC
d_gene: TRBD2; v_gene: TRBV18; abundance: .; j_gene: TRBJ2-3; CDR3aa: CASSPWTSGTDTQYF; CDR3nt: TGTGCCAGCTCACCATGGACTAGCGGCACAGATACGCAGTATTTT
d_gene: .; v_gene: TRBV19; abundance: few; j_gene: TRBJ1-3; CDR3aa: CASSMPGVTAQGNTIYF; CDR3nt: TGTGCCAGTAGTATGCCGGGGGTTACAGCGCAAGGAAACACCATATATTTT
d_gene: .; v_gene: TRBV5-3; abundance: .; j_gene: TRBJ1-2; CDR3aa: CARSPTTHGYTF; CDR3nt: TGTGCCAGAAGCCCAACCACCCATGGCTACACCTTC
d_gene: .; v_gene: TRBV10-3; abundance: .; j_gene: TRBJ2-7; CDR3aa: CAISVFYEQYF; CDR3nt: TGTGCCATCAGTGTTTTCTACGAGCAGTACTTC
d_gene: .; v_gene: TRBV5-5; abundance: .; j_gene: TRBJ2-4; CDR3aa: CASSTGLGNIQYF; CDR3nt: TGTGCCAGCAGCACGGGGCTCGGAAACATTCAGTACTTC
d_gene: .; v_gene: TRBV19; abundance: once; j_gene: TRBJ2-5; CDR3aa: CASSVGNQETQYF; CDR3nt: TGTGCCAGTAGTGTAGGCAACCAAGAGACCCAGTACTTC
d_gene: .; v_gene: TRBV6-1; abundance: .; j_gene: TRBJ2-7; CDR3aa: CASTVMGVYEQYF; CDR3nt: TGTGCCAGCACCGTGATGGGGGTTTACGAGCAGTACTTC
d_gene: TRBD2; v_gene: TRBV27; abundance: few; j_gene: TRBJ2-2; CDR3aa: CASSLLLAGGLTGELFF; CDR3nt: TGTGCCAGCAGTTTACTCCTAGCGGGAGGGCTTACCGGGGAGCTGTTTTTT
d_gene: .; v_gene: TRBV7-9; abundance: .; j_gene: TRBJ1-5; CDR3aa: CASSLKGGRPQHF; CDR3nt: TGTGCCAGCAGCTTAAAAGGGGGAAGGCCCCAGCATTTT
d_gene: .; v_gene: TRBV27; abundance: .; j_gene: TRBJ1-4; CDR3aa: CASSLLGEGSPSEKLFF; CDR3nt: TGTGCCAGCAGTTTGCTTGGTGAGGGGTCCCCTAGTGAAAAACTGTTTTTT
d_gene: TRBD1; v_gene: TRBV7-9; abundance: .; j_gene: TRBJ2-5; CDR3aa: CASSLATPGQILQETQYF; CDR3nt: TGTGCCAGCAGCTTGGCGACCCCGGGACAGATTTTACAAGAGACCCAGTACTTC
d_gene: .; v_gene: TRBV7-9; abundance: .; j_gene: TRBJ1-1; CDR3aa: CASSLQSQTEAFF; CDR3nt: TGTGCCAGCAGCTTACAGAGCCAGACTGAAGCTTTCTTT
d_gene: .; v_gene: TRBV7-9; abundance: .; j_gene: TRBJ2-7; CDR3aa: CASSFNSGNYEQYF; CDR3nt: TGTGCCAGCAGCTTCAATAGCGGTAATTACGAGCAGTACTTC
d_gene: .; v_gene: TRBV5-5; abundance: .; j_gene: TRBJ2-2; CDR3aa: CASSLAFVSGELFF; CDR3nt: TGTGCCAGCAGCTTGGCTTTCGTCTCCGGGGAGCTGTTTTTT
d_gene: TRBD2; v_gene: TRBV11-2; abundance: .; j_gene: TRBJ2-5; CDR3aa: CASSTRLAGETQYF; CDR3nt: TGTGCCAGCAGCACCCGACTAGCGGGAGAGACCCAGTACTTC